The clone carrying this T cell receptor (beta chain) was seen ten or more times. The CDR3 has 13 residues. Germline loops: CDR1 MDHEN, CDR2 SYDVKM. V shed 8 bases and J shed 0 bases, with 7 bases lying between them. These data originate in a study of blood T cell repertoires in COVID-19. In the study overall: The United States, Italy and Spain provided the acute and convalescent COVID-19 samples. PBMCs, B-cell-depleted T cells, or T cells provided the cDNA or gDNA that made up the material.

Those enrolled, adults aged 18 to 89 years, came from about 24 US areas. Authors' methods: From reference gene primer amplification, estimates of nucleated cell counts were derived. Sequencing used immunoSEQ multiplex PCR; TCRdb keeps in-frame clones, though not all of them. Clone size and V and J calls were adopted from that table, with D and trimming inferred from the DNA. The sample contains about 210,000 clones, 81% of which appear only once. The sequence came from a woman between 45 and 60 years old with acute COVID-19. Sequencing was performed on PBMCs or T cells enriched from blood (not recorded which). The V gene is TRBV28, the J gene TRBJ1-4; D ambiguous. The CDR3 bases are TGTGCCAGCCTACGATCAACTAATGAAAAACTGTTTTTT. This sequence encodes CASLRSTNEKLFF.